The T cell receptor beta chain under discussion was sequenced for a study of blood T cells in healthy people across ages. Looking at the study overall: About one barcoded beta molecule per two T cells came from capture by template switching. Findings of the study overall: Older age coincided with a roughly linear decline in TCR beta diversity per million T cells.

In this sample, this clonotype turned up many times. Its antigen remains unknown. Primed by a sample-barcoded 5' primer and a J-beta primer mix, a second PCR proceeded for roughly 7 to 12 cycles. Every cDNA molecule bore a tag from a template-switch adaptor containing 12 random nucleotides. At least 2.5 million CDR3-containing paired-end reads were obtained per sample. TCRdb fed the 5' RACE reads into MiXCR, producing one record per CDR3 protein. The data contain roughly 1.7 million distinct CDR3 sequences, 30% to 40% of them singletons. This CDR3 spans 14 amino acids. Germline assignment: CDR1 SQVTM and CDR2 ANQGSEA. Trimming removed 3 bases from V and 6 bases from J, with 16 bases in between.

The sequence was collected from a woman aged 25 to 39 in good health. Material: blood. This chain connects TRBV29-1 to TRBJ2-3, with D perhaps being TRBD1 or TRBD2 (6 bases each). CDR3 amino acids: CSVEQTGRSDTQYF. CDR3 in DNA: TGCAGCGTTGAGCAAACAGGGAGGTCGGATACGCAGTATTTT.